Below, 20 T cell receptor beta chains from the same sample are listed, as sequenced in a study of CD8 T cells in ankylosing spondylitis. TCRdb recomputed calls from the 5' RACE reads with MiXCR, one row per CDR3 protein. The data show a few hundred thousand distinct CDR3 sequences, with less than 10% seen just once and about 15% held by the top ten. No antigen has been identified for these receptors. Study outcomes and limitations: A TCR beta motif made of roughly eight highly homologous variants seemed typical of ankylosing spondylitis blood.

The sequenced sample consisted of blood, either unsorted or a sorted T cell fraction (not recorded which). The receptors were gathered from a male donor with ankylosing spondylitis.

This clonotype was seen only a few times. V is TRBV4-1 and J is TRBJ2-2, with a tentative D call TRBD1 (5 bases). The CDR3 is 15 residues long. Germline-derived CDR1 and CDR2 are MGHRA and YSYEKL. Trimming removed 2 bases from V and 7 bases from J, with 14 bases in between. Here the CDR3 reads CASSQSFLGVGELFF. CDR3 nucleotide sequence: TGCGCCAGCAGCCAAAGCTTCCTAGGGGTCGGGGAGCTGTTTTTT.

The chain joins TRBV21-1 to TRBJ2-1; the DNA was not compared with TRBD1, the D call given in the table. TRBV21-1 is flagged as a pseudogene. The CDR3 sequence is 17 residues long. CDR3: CASSNRGRGFDYNEQFF. In nucleotides, the CDR3 is TGTGCCAGCAGCAACCGAGGGAGAGGGTTTGACTACAATGAGCAGTTCTTC.

This clonotype turned up a few times. The V and J genes are TRBV18 and TRBJ1-5, with TRBD1 identical over 7 bases. The CDR3 contains 14 residues. Looked up from germline, CDR1 is KGHSH and CDR2 is LQKENI. V dropped 5 bases and J dropped 4; count of bases not matched to a gene: 5. CDR3 loop: CASSAGGANQPQHF. In DNA form, the CDR3 reads TGTGCCAGCTCAGCAGGGGGGGCTAATCAGCCCCAGCATTTT.

There are a few counts of this clonotype. The rearrangement links TRBV9 to TRBJ2-2; D is possibly TRBD2 (6 bases). The V end was cut by 0 bases, the J end by 1 base, with 7 bases between. CDR1 is SGDLS, CDR2 YYNGEE, per germline. The CDR3 loop spans 15 amino acids. The CDR3 loop is CASSVGDLNTGELFF. CDR3 DNA: TGTGCCAGCAGCGTAGGGGACTTGAACACCGGGGAGCTGTTTTTT.

This clonotype was found a few times. The gene calls are TRBV18 and TRBJ2-5; D may match TRBD1 or TRBD2 (5 bases each). Trimming stripped 2 bases from V and 7 bases from J, with 8 bases between. Germline-derived CDR1 and CDR2 are KGHSH and LQKENI. This CDR3 spans 12 amino acids. The CDR3 DNA is TGTGCCAGCTCACCAGATGGGGGGACCCAGTACTTC. It is translated as CASSPDGGTQYF.

This clonotype was seen a few times. The rearrangement uses TRBV4-3 and TRBJ2-7; D may correspond to TRBD1 or TRBD2 (5 bases each). Germline CDR1 is LGHNA and CDR2 is YSLEER. This CDR3 is 15 amino acids long. Trimming removed 1 base from V and 2 bases from J, with 12 bases in between. This CDR3 reads CASSQVQGSAYEQYF. CDR3 DNA: TGCGCCAGCAGCCAAGTCCAGGGTAGCGCCTACGAGCAGTACTTC.

The V call is TRBV10-3, the J call TRBJ2-3, with D possibly called TRBD1 or TRBD2 (6 bases each). Germline-derived CDR1 and CDR2 are ENHRY and SYGVKD. Trimming removed 0 bases from V and 5 bases from J, with 18 bases in between. The CDR3 covers 17 residues. Written as DNA, the CDR3 is TGTGCCATCAGTGAGTCGCGGGACAAGGGGATTGGAGATACGCAGTATTTT. This translates into CAISESRDKGIGDTQYF.

This clonotype was seen at least ten times. The genes are TRBV7-9 and TRBJ2-3; D call uncertain. Germline-derived CDR1 and CDR2 are SEHNR and FQNEAQ (reference sequence). Trimming stripped 5 bases from V and 4 bases from J, with 16 bases between. The CDR3 length is 15 residues. CDR3 bases: TGTGCCAGCAGCCCCGTGCTTTTTTTGGCAGATACGCAGTATTTT. Translating gives CASSPVLFLADTQYF.

The gene calls are TRBV4-3 and TRBJ1-5; D call uncertain. The CDR3 length is 13 residues. V lost 0 bases and J 5 bases, leaving 5 bases between the germline ends. Per germline, CDR1 LGHNA and CDR2 YSLEER. The CDR3 protein is CASSQDLDQPQHF. The DNA for the CDR3 is TGCGCCAGCAGCCAAGATCTGGATCAGCCCCAGCATTTT.

This clonotype was picked up many times. The chain uses TRBV6-1 and TRBJ2-7; 8 bases match TRBD1. The V segment lost 5 bases and the J segment 1 base; nucleotides outside the gene matches: 7. There are 15 residues in the CDR3. Germline CDR1 MNHNS, CDR2 SASEGT. This CDR3 is CASSRSGQGSYEQYF. In nucleotides, the CDR3 is TGTGCCAGCAGTCGCTCAGGACAGGGATCCTACGAGCAGTACTTC.

This clonotype was observed many times. The CDR3 reads CSVRLLADSYNEQFF. The CDR3 nucleotides are TGCAGCGTCCGACTATTAGCGGACTCCTACAATGAGCAGTTCTTC. This sequence joins TRBV29-1 and TRBJ2-1, with a weak D call TRBD2 (6 bases). The CDR3 runs 15 residues. The V gene's germline CDR1 is SQVTM and CDR2 ANQGSEA. V shed 6 bases and J shed 0 bases, with 15 bases lying between them.

The table lists this clonotype with many counts. The rearrangement joins TRBV5-1 to TRBJ2-1, with TRBD1 matching over 7 bases. Unmatched junction bases numbered 3, after V lost 2 bases and J lost 1 base. The germline V gene has CDR1 SGHRS and CDR2 YFSETQ. The CDR3 sequence is 15 residues long. CDR3 residues: CASSLGTASYNEQFF. DNA of the CDR3: TGCGCCAGCAGCTTAGGGACAGCGTCCTACAATGAGCAGTTCTTC. Drawing the rest from reference TRBV5-1 and TRBJ2-1, the complete variable domain is KAGVTQTPRYLIKTRGQQVTLSCSPISGHRSVSWYQQTPGQGLQFLFEYFSETQRNKGNFPGRFSGRQFSNSRSEMNVSTLELGDSALYLCASSLGTASYNEQFFGPGTRLTVL.

There are a few counts of this clonotype. The gene calls are TRBV20-1 and TRBJ2-5; maybe TRBD1 (5 bases). This CDR3 contains 12 residues. CDR1 and CDR2 (germline): DFQATT, SNEGSKA (reference sequence). The V and J ends lost 8 bases and 4 bases respectively, with 14 bases between them. This CDR3 reads CSFWTPSETQYF. The CDR3 nucleotides read TGCAGTTTTTGGACACCCTCAGAGACCCAGTACTTC.

This chain joins TRBV12-3 or TRBV12-4 and TRBJ2-1; 12 bases are a match to TRBD2. The CDR3 sequence is 17 residues long. V trimming: 5 bases; J trimming: 8 bases; junction bases outside the gene matches: 13. In nucleotides, the CDR3 is TGTGCCAGCAGTGAGACTAGCGGGAGTGGGTACGGGGATGAGCAGTTCTTC. This codes for CASSETSGSGYGDEQFF.

This clonotype was detected a few times. An end of the junction differs from the germline gene, which may be a read error. The chain uses TRBV2 and TRBJ2-3; D perhaps matches TRBD2 (6 bases). Germline CDR1 reads SNHLY; CDR2 reads FYNNEI. This CDR3 comprises 15 residues. DNA for the CDR3: TGTGCCAGCAGAGAAGCGGGTACCCAATACGGTACGCAGTATTTT. As protein: CASREAGTQYGTQYF.

The rearrangement uses TRBV6-1 and TRBJ2-7; D might be TRBD1 or TRBD2, each matching 7 bases. Germline V gene data show CDR1 as MNHNS and CDR2 as SASEGT. The CDR3 extends over 15 amino acids. V was shortened by 6 bases and J by 2 bases, with 17 bases between the two germline ends. The CDR3 reads CASSETGRGTYEQYF. The CDR3 DNA sequence: TGTGCCAGCAGCGAGACAGGGAGGGGGACCTACGAGCAGTACTTC.

The V and J genes are TRBV28 and TRBJ2-4; D is unresolved. Germline loops: CDR1 MDHEN, CDR2 SYDVKM. The CDR3 has 14 residues. V was trimmed by 2 bases and J by 5 bases, leaving 10 bases between them. The CDR3 loop reads CASSLPITENIQYF. Written as DNA, the CDR3 is TGTGCCAGCAGTTTACCGATTACAGAAAACATTCAGTACTTC.

This clonotype was counted a few times. The rearrangement joins TRBV12-3 or TRBV12-4 to TRBJ2-2; TRBD2 is a possible D gene (6 bases). V was clipped by 3 bases and J by 4 bases, with 12 bases between them. This CDR3 comprises 15 residues. The CDR3 spells CASSFRQRATGELFF. The CDR3, as DNA: TGTGCCAGCAGTTTTCGACAGCGGGCCACCGGGGAGCTGTTTTTT.

The sample holds many counts of this clonotype. This sequence joins TRBV18 and TRBJ1-1, with a weak D call TRBD1 (6 bases). There are 16 residues in the CDR3. V was trimmed by 5 bases and J by 1 base, leaving 17 bases between them. Germline V CDR1 and CDR2: KGHSH, LQKENI. The CDR3 DNA reads TGTGCCAGCTCAGGAACCCTTACAGGGCGGAACACTGAAGCTTTCTTT. It codes for CASSGTLTGRNTEAFF. Full variable domain (outside the CDR3, taken from reference TRBV18 and TRBJ1-1): NAGVMQNPRHLVRRRGQEARLRCSPMKGHSHVYWYRQLPEEGLKFMVYLQKENIIDESGMPKERFSAEFPKEGPSILRIQQVVRGDSAAYFCASSGTLTGRNTEAFFGQGTRLTVV.

This clonotype was picked up many times. The V call is TRBV5-1, the J call TRBJ2-2, with 8 nucleotides matching TRBD1. The CDR3 has 15 amino acids. Germline loops: CDR1 SGHRS, CDR2 YFSETQ. V gave up 4 bases and J gave up 5 bases; unmatched junction bases: 7. Written as DNA, the CDR3 is TGCGCCAGCAGCCTGGACAGGGTCAATACCGGGGAGCTGTTTTTT. Protein product: CASSLDRVNTGELFF.